This TCR beta chain was identified during a study of CD8 T cells in Susac syndrome. Reverse transcription of roughly 0.45 to 1 ug RNA was performed with random hexamers. TCRdb re-called the immunoSEQ multiplex PCR reads through MiXCR, storing one row per CDR3 protein. The sample has approximately 190,000 distinct CDR3 sequences, roughly 96% seen once; the top ten hold under 0.095%. Trimming left V 4 bases short and J 3 bases short, with 4 bases between. This CDR3 is 11 amino acids long. From germline, CDR1 is MGHDK and CDR2 SYGVNS. The sample comprised CD4+ T cells from PBMCs. V gene TRBV25-1 combines with J gene TRBJ2-7, with D uncertain. The receptor's source is a human donor with multiple sclerosis. The CDR3 DNA reads as TGTGCCAGCAGTGCACGCTACGAGCAGTACTTC. Its translation is CASSARYEQYF.